Listed below are T cell receptor beta chains from one sample, sequenced in a study of T cells in Graves' hyperthyroidism and ophthalmopathy. From the multiplex PCR reads, TCRdb called clonotypes with MiXCR, one entry per CDR3 protein. There are fewer than 800,000 distinct CDR3 sequences in the sample; less than 20% occur only once, and under 9.5% lies in the top ten. Material: blood. The source of these receptors is a man between 18 and 35 years old with Graves' hyperthyroidism. Each CDR3 is given with its conserved first and last residue. Fields, in order: CDR3 length, D gene, V gene, J gene, clone size, CDR3 protein, CDR3 DNA. D genes are given only for firm matches. The size of a clone is reported for some rows only, either as once, few or many, or as a class for expanded clones.

length: 15
D: TRBD1
V: TRBV6-1
J: TRBJ2-5
size: many
CDR3: CASSPGTVTQETQYF
DNA: TGTGCCAGCAGCCCCGGGACAGTCACCCAAGAGACCCAGTACTTC

length: 19
D: NA
V: TRBV11-1
J: TRBJ2-5
size: many
CDR3: CASSPTDGIAFVKEETQYF
DNA: TGTGCCAGCAGCCCAACCGACGGTATAGCCTTCGTAAAAGAAGAGACCCAGTACTTC

length: 16
D: TRBD2
V: TRBV19
J: TRBJ2-2
size: few
CDR3: CASSPLAGENTGELFF
DNA: TGTGCCAGTAGTCCTTTAGCGGGGGAGAACACCGGGGAGCTGTTTTTT

length: 15
D: NA
V: TRBV5-5
J: TRBJ2-5
size: many
CDR3: CASSTGQTRQETQYF
DNA: TGTGCCAGCAGCACGGGACAAACACGCCAAGAGACCCAGTACTTC

length: 16
D: TRBD1
V: TRBV5-1
J: TRBJ1-1
size: NA
CDR3: CASSSQGAHINTEAFF
DNA: TGCGCCAGCAGCTCACAGGGGGCGCATATTAACACTGAAGCTTTCTTT

length: 13
D: TRBD1
V: TRBV20-1
J: TRBJ2-5
size: NA
CDR3: CSTGQGKKETQYF
DNA: TGCAGCACAGGACAGGGGAAGAAAGAGACCCAGTACTTC

length: 13
D: NA
V: TRBV6-2/TRBV6-3
J: TRBJ2-4
size: NA
CDR3: CASSWTTKNIQYF
DNA: TGTGCCAGCAGTTGGACTACCAAAAACATTCAGTACTTC

length: 15
D: NA
V: TRBV12-5
J: TRBJ1-2
size: once
CDR3: CASGLVLRTIYGYTF
DNA: TGTGCTAGTGGTTTGGTACTCCGGACAATCTATGGCTACACCTTC

length: 14
D: TRBD2
V: TRBV7-2
J: TRBJ2-2
size: many
CDR3: CASSLLATTGELFF
DNA: TGTGCCAGCAGCCTACTAGCGACCACCGGGGAGCTGTTTTTT

length: 15
D: TRBD2
V: TRBV28
J: TRBJ2-5
size: many
CDR3: CATDIGGSYQETQYF
DNA: TGTGCCACCGACATCGGGGGGTCGTACCAAGAGACCCAGTACTTC

length: 15
D: NA
V: TRBV29-1
J: TRBJ2-3
size: NA
CDR3: CSVEEDGILVDTQYF
DNA: TGCAGCGTTGAGGAAGACGGGATCCTCGTTGATACGCAGTATTTT

length: 13
D: NA
V: TRBV11-3
J: TRBJ2-7
size: NA
CDR3: CASSLDLGGEQYF
DNA: TGTGCCAGCAGCTTAGATCTCGGGGGCGAGCAGTACTTC

length: 12
D: TRBD2
V: TRBV3-1
J: TRBJ2-1
size: many
CDR3: CASSGGVNEQFF
DNA: TGTGCCAGCAGCGGGGGGGTTAATGAGCAGTTCTTC